This T cell receptor beta chain was recovered during a study of T-cell memory formation after mild COVID-19. The overall study: Largely donor-specific sequence clusters came from two donors.

Concerning this clonotype: Its antigen is undetermined.

The V gene's germline CDR1 is SGHRS and CDR2 YFSETQ. Trimming took off 2 bases at V and 7 bases at J, with 19 bases between the two ends. The CDR3 is 15 residues long. Amplification by 5'RACE using constant-segment primers produced TCR alpha and TCR beta cDNA libraries that carried sample barcodes and UMIs. MiXCR, run by TCRdb on the 5' RACE reads, gives a single entry per CDR3 protein. The sample lists nearly 200,000 distinct CDR3 sequences, approximately 20% occurring once. Findings and limits, study-wide: Clones that shrank (day 15 to 85) were balanced CD4/CD8, whereas later expanders leaned CD4+. Several responding clones turned up in pre-infection memory, indicating that cross-reactive memory may have taken part.

The V call is TRBV5-1, the J call TRBJ2-7; D is perhaps TRBD1 or TRBD2 (5 bases each). The origin of this receptor is an adult woman who had mild COVID-19 (a few samples of this study predate the infection). Cell type and time point are not known. Sequenced: PBMCs or a T cell subset sorted from them (not recorded which). In DNA form, the CDR3 reads TGCGCCAGCAGCTTTTTAGCAGGGACCGCCGGGGAGCAGTACTTC. This gives the protein CASSFLAGTAGEQYF.